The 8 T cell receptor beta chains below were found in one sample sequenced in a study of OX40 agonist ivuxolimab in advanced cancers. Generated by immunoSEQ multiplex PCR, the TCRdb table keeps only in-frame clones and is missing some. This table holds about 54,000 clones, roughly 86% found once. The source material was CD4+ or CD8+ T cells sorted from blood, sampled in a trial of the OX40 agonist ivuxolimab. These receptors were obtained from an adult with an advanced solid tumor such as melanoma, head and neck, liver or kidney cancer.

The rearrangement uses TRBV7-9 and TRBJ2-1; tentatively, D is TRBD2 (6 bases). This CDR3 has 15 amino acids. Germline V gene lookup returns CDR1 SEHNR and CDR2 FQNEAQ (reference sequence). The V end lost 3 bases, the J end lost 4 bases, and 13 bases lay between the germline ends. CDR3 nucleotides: TGTGCCAGCAGCTTTCTCGCTAGCGATTACAATGAGCAGTTCTTC. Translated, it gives CASSFLASDYNEQFF.

DNA for the CDR3: TGTGCCAGCAGCTTGGAGACATCATATGGCTACACCTTC. This codes for CASSLETSYGYTF. The chain recombines TRBV5-6 with TRBJ1-2; D unclear. CDR1 is SGHDT and CDR2 is YYEEEE in the germline V gene. V lost 0 bases to trimming and J lost 5 bases, with 8 bases between them. This CDR3 spans 13 amino acids. The entire variable domain, with the rest obtained from reference TRBV5-6 and TRBJ1-2, is as follows: DAGVTQSPTHLIKTRGQQVTLRCSPKSGHDTVSWYQQALGQGPQFIFQYYEEEERQRGNFPDRFSGHQFPNYSSELNVNALLLGDSALYLCASSLETSYGYTFGSGTRLTVV.

The CDR3 loop reads CASSESAVETQYF. The CDR3 DNA reads as TGCGCCAGCAGTGAGAGCGCGGTAGAGACCCAGTACTTC. This sequence joins TRBV10-1 and TRBJ2-5; D is uncertain. CDR1 WNHNN and CDR2 SYGVQD come from the germline V gene (reference sequence). V was trimmed by 2 bases and J by 4 bases, leaving 8 bases between them. The CDR3 totals 13 residues.

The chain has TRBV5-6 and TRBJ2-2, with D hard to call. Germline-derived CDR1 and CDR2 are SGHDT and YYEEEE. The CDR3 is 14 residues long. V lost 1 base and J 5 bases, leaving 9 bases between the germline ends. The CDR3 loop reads CASSLIWNTGELFF. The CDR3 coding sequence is TGTGCCAGCAGCTTGATATGGAATACCGGGGAGCTGTTTTTT.

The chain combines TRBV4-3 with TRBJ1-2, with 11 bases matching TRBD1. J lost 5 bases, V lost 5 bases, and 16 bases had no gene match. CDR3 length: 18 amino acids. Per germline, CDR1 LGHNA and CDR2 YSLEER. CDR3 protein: CASSEGTGGDTLPYGYTF. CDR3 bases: TGCGCCAGCAGCGAGGGGACAGGGGGGGACACTCTGCCTTATGGCTACACCTTC.

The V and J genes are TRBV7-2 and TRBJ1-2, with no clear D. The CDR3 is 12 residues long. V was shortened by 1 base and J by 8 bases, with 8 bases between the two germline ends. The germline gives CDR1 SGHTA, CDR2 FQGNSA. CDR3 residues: CASSLEGSGYTF. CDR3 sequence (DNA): TGTGCCAGCAGCTTAGAGGGTAGCGGCTACACCTTC.

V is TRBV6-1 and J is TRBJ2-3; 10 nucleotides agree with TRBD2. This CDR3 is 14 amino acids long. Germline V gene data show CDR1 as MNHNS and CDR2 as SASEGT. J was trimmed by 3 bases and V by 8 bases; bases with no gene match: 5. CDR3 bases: TGTGCCAGCGGAGCTAGCGGGAGAACAGATACGCAGTATTTT. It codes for CASGASGRTDTQYF.

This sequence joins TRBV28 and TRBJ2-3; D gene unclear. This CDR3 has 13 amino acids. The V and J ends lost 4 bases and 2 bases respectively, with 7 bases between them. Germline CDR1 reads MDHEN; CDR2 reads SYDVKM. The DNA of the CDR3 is TGTGCCAGCAGTTCTACCCCCACAGATACGCAGTATTTT. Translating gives CASSSTPTDTQYF.